In its sample, the clone carrying this T cell receptor beta chain was seen many times. Its antigen is currently unknown. This CDR3 comprises 13 residues. In germline, CDR1 is SGHDT, CDR2 YYEEEE. Germline trimming cut 5 bases from V and 2 bases from J; bases unmatched to any gene: 3. The data belong to a study of CD8 T cells in ankylosing spondylitis. Points from the study as a whole: There were earlier reports of some motif variants in reactive arthritis synovial fluid and blood.

MiXCR, run by TCRdb on the 5' RACE reads, gives a single entry per CDR3 protein. The table shows 200,000 to 300,000 distinct CDR3 sequences, with about 11% occurring only once. The specimen was blood, either unsorted or a sorted T cell fraction (not recorded which). The genes are TRBV5-6 and TRBJ2-7, with 8 bases that match TRBD1. The sequence came from a male donor with ankylosing spondylitis or in good health (not recorded which). CDR3 nucleotides: TGTGCCAGCAGGGGACAGGCAGCCTACGAGCAGTACTTC. Amino acids: CASRGQAAYEQYF.